A selection of T cell receptor beta chains follows, all from one sample in a study of cytomegalovirus exposure and HLA in healthy donors. The assay was immunoSEQ multiplex PCR, and TCRdb's table has in-frame clones only and misses some. The sample comprises over 70,000 clones, around 74% of which are singletons, and around 10% rests with the top ten. Sequencing was performed on PBMCs. These receptors came from a human donor in good health. The CDR3 runs from the conserved cysteine through the conserved F or W. Some rows have no size entry. The others give once, few or many, or a class for an expanded clone.

abundance: .; v_gene: TRBV5-1; j_gene: TRBJ2-1; CDR3aa: CASSTAVYYNEQFF
abundance: .; v_gene: TRBV5-4; j_gene: TRBJ2-7; CDR3aa: CASSLRDSSYEQYF
abundance: .; v_gene: TRBV5-6; j_gene: TRBJ1-1; CDR3aa: CASSFVGGNTEAFF
abundance: .; v_gene: TRBV11-2; j_gene: TRBJ1-5; CDR3aa: CASSEWDRVRQPQHF
abundance: .; v_gene: TRBV29-1; j_gene: TRBJ1-1; CDR3aa: CSVERGNTEAFF
abundance: .; v_gene: TRBV15; j_gene: TRBJ1-1; CDR3aa: CATRDRALEAFF
abundance: .; v_gene: TRBV30; j_gene: TRBJ1-1; CDR3aa: CAWSPGGATEAFF
abundance: .; v_gene: TRBV11-3; j_gene: TRBJ2-7; CDR3aa: CASSSRTGPLSPYEQYF
abundance: .; v_gene: TRBV10-3; j_gene: TRBJ2-2; CDR3aa: CATQRTGNTGELFF
abundance: .; v_gene: TRBV7-3; j_gene: TRBJ2-2; CDR3aa: CASSLRDRDTGELFF
abundance: few; v_gene: TRBV28; j_gene: TRBJ2-7; CDR3aa: CASTTRRQLSSYEQYF
abundance: few; v_gene: TRBV7-8; j_gene: TRBJ2-3; CDR3aa: CASSFREGGTQYF
abundance: .; v_gene: TRBV7-2; j_gene: TRBJ1-1; CDR3aa: CASSLQPRREAFF
abundance: .; v_gene: TRBV6-5; j_gene: TRBJ2-1; CDR3aa: CASSRAYNEQFF
abundance: few; v_gene: TRBV6-6; j_gene: TRBJ2-1; CDR3aa: CASLRGGLYNEQFF
abundance: .; v_gene: TRBV7-2; j_gene: TRBJ1-1; CDR3aa: CASSPWTGGAEAFF